Listed below are T cell receptor beta chains from one sample, sequenced in a study of T cell repertoires in cytomegalovirus infection. No antigen is known for these receptors. TCRdb reprocessed the reads via MiXCR and lists one record per CDR3 protein. The sample holds around 95,000 distinct CDR3 sequences, 25% to 30% seen once. This specimen consisted of CD8+ T cells from cultured PBMCs, obtained from culture after CMV antigen stimulation. All receptors come from a human donor in good health (CMV status not recorded). Some clones in this sample may be carry-over from other donors' samples. The CDR3 runs from the conserved cysteine through the conserved F or W. The D gene is left open where the match is weak. Rows give clone size only sometimes, using once, few, many, or a class for an expanded clone.

TRBJ1-6,TRBV18,many,TRBD1,CASSPLRDRAVNSPLHF,TGTGCCAGCTCACCATTACGGGACAGGGCCGTCAATTCACCCCTCCACTTT
TRBJ2-7,TRBV6-1,.,TRBD2,CASSTSGGLSYEQYF,TGTGCCAGCAGTACTAGCGGGGGGTTATCCTACGAGCAGTACTTC
TRBJ1-2,TRBV18,.,.,CASSPPWTLYGYTF,TGTGCCAGCTCACCACCGTGGACACTTTATGGCTACACCTTC
TRBJ2-7,TRBV18,few,.,CASSPSRPPHEQYF,TGTGCCAGCTCACCATCCCGTCCCCCCCACGAGCAGTACTTC
TRBJ2-3,TRBV27,few,TRBD2,CASGKRGALDTQYF,TGTGCCAGCGGGAAGCGGGGGGCTTTAGATACGCAGTATTTT
TRBJ1-4,TRBV19,few,TRBD1,CASTGVDRPSAEKLFF,TGTGCCAGTACCGGGGTGGACAGGCCCTCCGCCGAAAAACTGTTTTTT
TRBJ2-1,TRBV5-1,.,TRBD2,CASSLAGTSGGYEQFF,TGCGCCAGCAGCTTGGCCGGGACTAGCGGGGGGTATGAGCAGTTCTTC
TRBJ1-6,TRBV2,once,TRBD1,CASTPGRGQFGSPLHF,TGTGCCAGCACTCCCGGGAGGGGACAGTTTGGTTCACCCCTCCACTTT
TRBJ2-7,TRBV9,.,TRBD2,CASSVSGTSGPHEQYF,TGTGCCAGCAGCGTCTCCGGGACTAGCGGGCCCCACGAGCAGTACTTC
TRBJ2-7,TRBV5-1,.,.,CASSVAGAGYEQYF,TGCGCCAGCAGCGTGGCGGGGGCTGGCTACGAGCAGTACTTC
TRBJ1-4,TRBV9,.,TRBD1,CASKATGADEKLFF,TGTGCCAGCAAGGCGACAGGGGCGGATGAAAAACTGTTTTTT
TRBJ1-1,TRBV18,few,TRBD1,CASSPQGGGDTEAFF,TGTGCCAGCTCACCCCAGGGGGGAGGAGACACTGAAGCTTTCTTT